Listed below are T cell receptor beta chains from one sample, sequenced in a study of tumor-infiltrating lymphocytes in primary liver carcinoma. TCRdb analysed the multiplex PCR reads with MiXCR anew, one entry per CDR3 protein. The sample yields approximately 300,000 distinct CDR3 sequences, over 55% seen once. Sample: peripheral blood. The receptors here all came from a man aged 40-50 years with primary liver carcinoma and hepatitis B virus infection. The CDR3 runs from the conserved cysteine through the conserved F or W. Each record gives: J gene, clone size, V gene, D gene, CDR3 protein, CDR3 DNA. The D gene is left open where the match is weak. Size tells how often a clone was seen (once, few, many) or the class of an expanded clone, and some rows leave it out.

>TRBJ2-4|-|TRBV4-3|TRBD1
CVSSHGRTGGENIQYF
TGCGTCAGCAGCCACGGCAGGACAGGGGGCGAAAACATTCAGTACTTC
>TRBJ2-7|-|TRBV29-1|-
CSVGQLEGGEQHF
TGCAGTGTTGGTCAACTCGAGGGGGGCGAGCAGCACTTC
>TRBJ2-7|-|TRBV28|-
CASSLPGSSYEQYF
TGTGCCAGCAGTTTACCGGGGAGCTCCTACGAGCAGTACTTC
>TRBJ2-1|-|TRBV11-1|TRBD1
CASRMGQGNNEQFF
TGTGCCAGCAGGATGGGACAGGGTAACAACGAGCAGTTCTTC
>TRBJ1-1|-|TRBV7-2|-
CASSLGSTVNTEAFF
TGTGCCAGCAGCTTAGGAAGTACAGTGAACACTGAAGCTTTCTTT
>TRBJ1-3|few|TRBV7-9|-
CASIWGGSGNTIYF
TGTGCCAGCATCTGGGGGGGCTCAGGAAACACCATATATTTT
>TRBJ2-5|once|TRBV11-2|TRBD2
CASNPGTSGGYGETQYF
TGTGCCAGCAACCCTGGGACTAGCGGGGGATACGGGGAGACCCAGTACTTC
>TRBJ2-1|-|TRBV11-1|-
CVISSSSVLSYNEQCF
TGTGTCATCAGCTCCTCCTCTGTCCTCTCCTACAATGAGCAGTGCTTC
>TRBJ1-1|-|TRBV11-3|TRBD1
CASSPGQEVNTEAFF
TGTGCCAGCAGCCCCGGACAGGAAGTGAACACTGAAGCTTTCTTT
>TRBJ2-1|many|TRBV6-2/TRBV6-3|-
CASSYSIDEQFF
TGTGCCAGCAGTTACTCGATCGATGAGCAGTTCTTC
>TRBJ2-1|-|TRBV11-2|TRBD2
CASSSGGGNLPYNKQFF
TGTGCCAGCAGCTCGGGGGGGGGAAACCTACCCTACAATAAGCAGTTCTTC